This T cell receptor (beta chain) was recovered during a study of T cell repertoires in cytomegalovirus infection. On this clonotype: Its target is not known.

Per the germline V gene, CDR1 is SGHVS and CDR2 is FQNEAQ. V dropped 5 bases and J dropped 6 bases, with 11 bases sitting between them. This CDR3 region has 13 residues. TCRdb analysed the reads with MiXCR anew, one entry per CDR3 protein. The data show some 560,000 distinct CDR3 sequences, just under 40% seen once. The chain joins TRBV7-8 to TRBJ1-5; D gene ambiguous. The sample consisted of cultured PBMCs, taken from culture after CMV antigen stimulation. This receptor was obtained from a human donor in good health (CMV status not recorded). Some clones in this sample may be carry-over from other donors' samples. In nucleotides, the CDR3 is TGTGCCAGCAGCCTAGGGTTTTCTCAGCCCCAGCATTTT. Translating it yields CASSLGFSQPQHF.